These 32 T cell receptor beta chains were sequenced from one sample in a study of shared clonotypes between healthy human individuals. Clones were read by immunoSEQ multiplex PCR, and TCRdb kept only the in-frame ones, dropping some. Of hundreds of thousands of clones in the sample, 60% to 75% were seen once. Material for sequencing was memory CD4+ T cells sorted from blood. The subset here: CD45RA-negative fraction. Receptor source: a woman aged 30 to 39 in good health.

The chain joins TRBV6-1 to TRBJ2-1, with 11 bases matching TRBD1. The V and J ends lost 6 bases and 5 bases, in that order; junction bases with no gene match: 3. Germline assignment: CDR1 MNHNS and CDR2 SASEGT. This CDR3 is 14 amino acids long. The CDR3 DNA reads as TGTGCCAGCAGACGGGACAGGGGGGACAATGAGCAGTTCTTC. It encodes CASRRDRGDNEQFF.

This rearrangement joins TRBV7-3 to TRBJ2-1; 15 bases match TRBD2. J lost 10 bases, V lost 5 bases, and 9 bases had no gene match. The CDR3 contains 16 residues. CDR1 is SGHTA, CDR2 FQGTGA, per germline. This CDR3 reads CASSVGLAGGDYEQFF. In DNA form, the CDR3 reads TGTGCCAGCAGCGTCGGACTAGCGGGAGGGGATTACGAGCAGTTCTTC. The entire variable domain, with the rest obtained from reference TRBV7-3 and TRBJ2-1, is as follows: GAGVSQTPSNKVTEKGKYVELRCDPISGHTALYWYRQSLGQGPEFLIYFQGTGAADDSGLPNDRFFAVRPEGSVSTLKIQRTERGDSAVYLCASSVGLAGGDYEQFFGPGTRLTVL.

This chain connects TRBV5-1 to TRBJ2-5; possible D gene TRBD1, 7 bases. The CDR3 spans 14 residues. The germline V and J ends were trimmed by 2 bases and 5 bases, with 13 bases remaining between them. Germline-derived CDR1 and CDR2 are SGHRS and YFSETQ. The CDR3 sequence: CASSFGRGAETQYF. DNA of the CDR3: TGCGCCAGCAGCTTCGGCAGGGGGGCGGAGACCCAGTACTTC.

The rearrangement links TRBV5-1 to TRBJ1-1; no firm D call. CDR3 length equals 13 residues. V was trimmed by 3 bases and J by 0 bases, leaving 6 bases between them. In germline, CDR1 is SGHRS, CDR2 YFSETQ. The CDR3 region is CASSSTLNTEAFF. The CDR3 DNA is TGCGCCAGCAGCTCAACCTTGAACACTGAAGCTTTCTTT.

CDR3 in DNA: TGTGCCTGGAGCCTACTGAACACTGAAGCTTTCTTT. Its protein product is CAWSLLNTEAFF. The chain has TRBV30 and TRBJ1-1, with D hard to call. The CDR3 is made up of 12 amino acids. Trimming removed 3 bases at V and 0 bases at J, with 5 bases between. CDR1 is GTSNPN and CDR2 is SVGIG in the germline V gene (reference sequence).

Turning to this clone: The same CDR3 can be traced to other DNA sequences in this sample. This rearrangement joins TRBV5-4 to TRBJ1-2, with no clear D. V was pared by 3 bases and J by 1 base, with 7 bases between. The germline V gene has CDR1 SGHNT and CDR2 YYREEE (reference sequence). There are 13 residues in the CDR3. CDR3: CASSYDRNYGYTF. DNA of the CDR3: TGTGCCAGCAGCTACGACCGTAACTATGGCTACACCTTC.

This clone was found a few times. The chain carries TRBV7-6 and TRBJ1-2; D unresolved. The CDR3 covers 15 residues. Germline V gene sequence: CDR1 SGHVS, CDR2 FNYEAQ. The V end was cut by 1 base, the J end by 4 bases, with 13 bases between. CDR3 DNA: TGTGCCAGCAGCTTAGGAGCTCATACGGCCTATGGCTACACCTTC. Protein sequence: CASSLGAHTAYGYTF.

The V call is TRBV11-2, the J call TRBJ2-7, with 7 bases aligning to TRBD1. Germline CDR1 reads SGHAT; CDR2 reads FQNNGV. Germline trimming cut 10 bases from V and 2 bases from J; bases unmatched to any gene: 5. The CDR3 contains 12 residues. CDR3 in DNA: TGTGCCACACAGGGACAGACCTACGAGCAGTACTTC. Its protein is CATQGQTYEQYF.

The J gene is TRBJ2-1, the V gene TRBV10-1, with TRBD1 as a possible D gene (6 bases). The CDR3 loop spans 13 amino acids. Germline CDR1 reads WNHNN; CDR2 reads SYGVQD (reference sequence). Trimming removed 8 bases from V and 2 bases from J, with 10 bases in between. CDR3 loop: CASSTGTYNEQFF. The CDR3, as DNA: TGCGCCAGCTCGACAGGTACCTACAATGAGCAGTTCTTC.

Note on this clone: A much larger clonotype is one base distant, so this may be a read error. Other DNA variants within this sample encode the same CDR3. V is TRBV2 and J is TRBJ2-7; D gene uncertain. The CDR3 consists of 11 residues. Germline V gene data show CDR1 as SNHLY and CDR2 as FYNNEI. V lost 1 base and J lost 4, with 2 bases in between. CDR3 in amino acids: CASSEVYEQYF. The DNA for the CDR3 is TGTGCCAGCAGTGAAGTGTACGAGCAGTACTTC.

The chain has TRBV9 and TRBJ2-3; 7 nucleotides match TRBD2. V dropped 3 bases and J dropped 0; count of bases not matched to a gene: 10. The CDR3 has 17 residues. Germline values: CDR1 SGDLS, CDR2 YYNGEE. The CDR3 sequence is CASSELGRRESTDTQYF. The DNA for the CDR3 is TGTGCCAGCAGCGAGTTAGGGAGGCGGGAGAGCACAGATACGCAGTATTTT.

The chain links TRBV19 to TRBJ2-3; D remains ambiguous. The CDR3 sequence is 12 residues long. Trimming took 5 bases from V and 2 from J, leaving 5 bases between them. The germline gives CDR1 LNHDA, CDR2 SQIVND (reference sequence). For the CDR3, the DNA is TGTGCCAGTAGTGGTGACACAGATACGCAGTATTTT. This codes for CASSGDTDTQYF.

The V gene is TRBV9, the J gene TRBJ2-5; 10 positions agree with TRBD2. Unmatched junction bases numbered 7, after V lost 0 bases and J lost 2 bases. CDR1 and CDR2 from the germline V gene are SGDLS and YYNGEE. The CDR3 runs 17 residues. The CDR3 region is CASSVGLAGVGQETQYF. For the CDR3, the DNA is TGTGCCAGCAGCGTAGGTCTAGCGGGAGTAGGGCAAGAGACCCAGTACTTC.

This clone has a handful of counts. The J gene is TRBJ1-1, the V gene TRBV18; no clear D. CDR1 KGHSH and CDR2 LQKENI come from the germline V gene. Trimming pared 4 bases from V and 0 bases from J, leaving 6 bases between. This CDR3 is 13 amino acids long. CDR3 region: CASSQMMNTEAFF. CDR3 DNA sequence: TGTGCCAGCTCACAGATGATGAACACTGAAGCTTTCTTT.

This sequence joins TRBV7-9 and TRBJ2-2, with 7 nucleotides matching TRBD2. This CDR3 comprises 16 residues. The J segment lost 1 base and the V segment lost 0 bases, leaving 2 bases of the junction unmatched. Germline loops: CDR1 SEHNR, CDR2 FQNEAQ (reference sequence). CDR3 loop: CASSLASSGNTGELFF. CDR3 DNA: TGTGCCAGCAGCTTAGCATCTAGCGGGAACACCGGGGAGCTGTTTTTT.

This clone was seen only once. The chain uses TRBV9 and TRBJ2-7; D possibly matches TRBD1 or TRBD2 (5 bases each). The CDR3 spans 15 residues. Germline loops: CDR1 SGDLS, CDR2 YYNGEE. The germline V and J ends were trimmed by 0 bases and 4 bases, with 14 bases remaining between them. The CDR3 region has the DNA TGTGCCAGCAGCGTAGAGGGAGAGGGGAGTTACGAGCAGTACTTC. This gives the protein CASSVEGEGSYEQYF.

The V call is TRBV6-1, the J call TRBJ2-7; D ambiguous. CDR1 MNHNS and CDR2 SASEGT come from the germline V gene. Trimming pared 6 bases from V and 5 bases from J, leaving 5 bases between. The CDR3 extends over 10 amino acids. The CDR3 loop reads CASRRDEQYF. Written as DNA, the CDR3 is TGTGCCAGCAGGCGCGACGAGCAGTACTTC.

This clone was detected only a few times. CDR3: CAGTGDTDTQYF. The CDR3 DNA is TGTGCCGGGACAGGGGACACAGATACGCAGTATTTT. The chain joins TRBV6-1 to TRBJ2-3; 10 bases fit TRBD1. The CDR3 sequence is 12 residues long. Germline assignment: CDR1 MNHNS and CDR2 SASEGT. After removal of 11 bases from V and 2 bases from J, the junction contained 1 base not matched to a gene.

This clone was seen more than once but under ten times. The rearrangement joins TRBV11-1 to TRBJ2-3, with D possibly matching TRBD2 (6 bases). The CDR3 sequence is 16 residues long. The V end lost 5 bases, the J end lost 2 bases, and 17 bases lay between the germline ends. Germline values: CDR1 SGHAT, CDR2 FQDESV (reference sequence). CDR3 sequence (DNA): TGTGCCAGCAGCCAGACTAGTAGAATTATCACAGATACGCAGTATTTT. Translated, it gives CASSQTSRIITDTQYF.

V usage is TRBV5-1 and J usage is TRBJ2-7; 8 bases map to TRBD2. Germline-derived CDR1 and CDR2 are SGHRS and YFSETQ. This CDR3 comprises 15 residues. With 0 bases clipped from V and 0 bases from J, the junction kept 2 bases outside the gene matches. The CDR3 coding sequence is TGCGCCAGCAGCTTGGAACTAGCGGCCTCCTACGAGCAGTACTTC. Its protein product is CASSLELAASYEQYF.

This rearrangement joins TRBV4-1 to TRBJ2-7; TRBD2 agrees at 9 bases. J was trimmed by 0 bases and V by 0 bases; bases with no gene match: 6. This CDR3 contains 17 residues. Germline V gives CDR1 MGHRA, CDR2 YSYEKL. The CDR3 sequence is CASSQEVSGSRSYEQYF. CDR3 DNA: TGCGCCAGCAGCCAAGAGGTTAGCGGGAGTCGCTCCTACGAGCAGTACTTC.

This sequence joins TRBV27 and TRBJ1-2; D not resolved. From germline, CDR1 is MNHEY and CDR2 SMNVEV (reference sequence). The CDR3 spans 13 residues. With 6 bases removed from V and 6 bases from J, the gap between germline ends came to 14 bases. This CDR3 reads CASRVGLAHGYTF. CDR3 DNA: TGTGCCAGCAGGGTCGGGTTAGCCCATGGCTACACCTTC.

This clone was recorded once. The chain combines TRBV28 with TRBJ2-7; the D gene is possibly TRBD2 (6 bases). The CDR3 is 15 amino acids. Germline CDR1 is MDHEN and CDR2 is SYDVKM. V lost 7 bases to trimming and J lost 1 base, with 17 bases between them. The CDR3 loop reads CASTPGVERSYEQYF. The CDR3 nucleotides read TGTGCCAGCACCCCGGGGGTGGAGAGATCCTACGAGCAGTACTTC.

V usage is TRBV5-4 and J usage is TRBJ1-2; 9 nucleotides line up with TRBD1. Germline V gene data show CDR1 as SGHNT and CDR2 as YYREEE (reference sequence). Losses at the gene ends were 4 bases for V and 5 bases for J; bases not matched to a gene: 12. The CDR3 runs 16 residues. In DNA form, the CDR3 reads TGTGCCAGCAGCCCCGGGGGCCACAGGGGGCTATATGGCTACACCTTC. Residues: CASSPGGHRGLYGYTF.

The V gene is TRBV7-8, the J gene TRBJ1-1; D gene uncertain. V was trimmed by 3 bases and J by 2 bases, leaving 4 bases between them. The germline V gene encodes CDR1 SGHVS and CDR2 FQNEAQ. This CDR3 is 12 amino acids long. Written as DNA, the CDR3 is TGTGCCAGCAGCTTCGGAAACACTGAAGCTTTCTTT. It translates to CASSFGNTEAFF.

V and J are TRBV15 and TRBJ1-2; D ambiguous. The germline V gene encodes CDR1 LNHNV and CDR2 YYDKDF (reference sequence). Trimming left V 3 bases short and J 4 bases short, with 9 bases between. The CDR3 consists of 13 residues. The CDR3 spells CATSRAVGYGYTF. The CDR3 coding sequence is TGTGCCACCAGCAGGGCCGTGGGCTATGGCTACACCTTC.

The chain is built from TRBV5-4 and TRBJ2-3, with 9 bases fitting TRBD2. Germline V CDR1 and CDR2: SGHNT, YYREEE (reference sequence). After removal of 4 bases from V and 6 bases from J, the junction contained 9 bases not matched to a gene. The CDR3 covers 15 residues. CDR3 loop: CASSGAGGVGDTQYF. The DNA of the CDR3 is TGTGCCAGCAGCGGCGCGGGAGGGGTAGGGGATACGCAGTATTTT.

The chain couples TRBV15 to TRBJ2-2; no firm D call. Germline CDR1 reads LNHNV; CDR2 reads YYDKDF (reference sequence). CDR3 length: 14 residues. V was clipped by 0 bases and J by 6 bases, with 8 bases between them. CDR3 bases: TGTGCCACCAGCAGAGATCAAAACGCCGGGGAGCTGTTTTTT. It translates to CATSRDQNAGELFF.

The V and J genes are TRBV20-1 and TRBJ1-1; D is ambiguous. The CDR3 is 10 residues long. Germline CDR1 and CDR2: DFQATT and SNEGSKA (reference sequence). V was pared by 5 bases and J by 6 bases, with 7 bases between. The CDR3 DNA reads TGCAGTGCTGCCATGCCTGAAGCTTTCTTT. This codes for CSAAMPEAFF.

This rearrangement joins TRBV10-3 to TRBJ1-1, with D possibly being TRBD1 (5 bases). The germline V and J ends were trimmed by 11 bases and 6 bases, with 19 bases remaining between them. In germline, CDR1 is ENHRY, CDR2 SYGVKD. This CDR3 contains 13 residues. The CDR3 DNA reads as TGTGCCGCTCTCCGGGACGGGGGTTCTGAAGCTTTCTTT. It is translated as CAALRDGGSEAFF.

This clone appeared a few times. V usage is TRBV7-8 and J usage is TRBJ2-1, with D possibly being TRBD2 (7 bases). Germline-derived CDR1 and CDR2 are SGHVS and FQNEAQ. Trimming removed 1 base from V and 13 bases from J, with 26 bases in between. This CDR3 spans 17 amino acids. The CDR3 nucleotides are TGTGCCAGCAGCTTAGGTATTTCGGGCGGGGGCTTACGGCCACAGTTCTTC. Translation gives CASSLGISGGGLRPQFF.

This chain links TRBV25-1 with TRBJ2-7; a possible D gene is TRBD2 (6 bases). CDR3 length: 15 residues. Germline lookup yields CDR1 MGHDK and CDR2 SYGVNS. Trimming left V 3 bases short and J 3 bases short, with 15 bases between. Here the CDR3 reads CASSEGGVALYEQYF. Written as DNA, the CDR3 is TGTGCCAGCAGTGAGGGGGGAGTAGCTCTCTACGAGCAGTACTTC.